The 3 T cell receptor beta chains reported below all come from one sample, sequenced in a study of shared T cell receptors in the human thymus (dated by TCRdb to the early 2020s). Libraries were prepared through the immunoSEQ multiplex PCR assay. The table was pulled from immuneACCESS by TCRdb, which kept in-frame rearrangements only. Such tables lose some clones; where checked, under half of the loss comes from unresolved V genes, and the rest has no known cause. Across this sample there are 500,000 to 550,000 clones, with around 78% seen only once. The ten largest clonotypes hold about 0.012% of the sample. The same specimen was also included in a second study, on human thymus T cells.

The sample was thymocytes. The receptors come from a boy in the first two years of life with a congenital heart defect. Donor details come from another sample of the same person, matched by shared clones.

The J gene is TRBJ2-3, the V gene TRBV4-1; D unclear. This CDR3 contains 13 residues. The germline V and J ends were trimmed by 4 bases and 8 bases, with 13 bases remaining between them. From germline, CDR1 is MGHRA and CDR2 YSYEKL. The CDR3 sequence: CASSRLLLATQYF. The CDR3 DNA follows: TGCGCCAGCAGCCGCCTCCTTTTGGCTACGCAGTATTTT.

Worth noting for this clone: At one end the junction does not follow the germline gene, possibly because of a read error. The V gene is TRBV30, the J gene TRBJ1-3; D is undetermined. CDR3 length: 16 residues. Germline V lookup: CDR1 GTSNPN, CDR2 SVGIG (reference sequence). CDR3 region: CAWSVRRSSEGSTIYF. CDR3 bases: TGTGCCTGGAGTGTACGCCGATCTAGCGAGGGAAGCACCATATATTTT.

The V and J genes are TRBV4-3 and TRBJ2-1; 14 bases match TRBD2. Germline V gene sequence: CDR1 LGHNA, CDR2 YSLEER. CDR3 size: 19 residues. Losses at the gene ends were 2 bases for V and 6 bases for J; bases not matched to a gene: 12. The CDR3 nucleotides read TGCGCCAGCAGCCAAAGAGAAACCGGGACTAGCGGGGGCCGCAATGAGCAGTTCTTC. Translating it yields CASSQRETGTSGGRNEQFF.